A selection of T cell receptor beta chains follows, all from one sample in a study of OX40 agonist ivuxolimab in advanced cancers. TCRdb's copy holds only in-frame clones and misses some; the assay was immunoSEQ multiplex PCR. The data show around 80,000 clones, with about 88% seen just once and about 1% held by the top ten. The source material was CD4+ or CD8+ T cells sorted from blood, sampled in a trial of the OX40 agonist ivuxolimab. Receptor source: an adult with an advanced solid tumor such as melanoma, head and neck, liver or kidney cancer. Both conserved end residues are part of each CDR3. A D gene is named only where the DNA matches it firmly. Clone size is stated in some rows and not others, as once, few, many or a class when expanded.

clone_size j_call v_call cdr3_length d_call cdr3_nt cdr3_aa
once TRBJ2-5 TRBV7-3 15 TRBD1 TGTGCCAGCAGCCCAAGGACAGGCAGGGGAGAGACCCAGTACTTC CASSPRTGRGETQYF
. TRBJ2-5 TRBV5-1 14 . TGCGCCAGCAGCCCCGGGGCAGGGGAGAAGACCCAGTACTTC CASSPGAGEKTQYF
. TRBJ2-3 TRBV2 13 TRBD1 TGTGCCAGCAGAACAGGGGTCACAGATACGCAGTATTTT CASRTGVTDTQYF
. TRBJ1-1 TRBV19 14 . TGTGCCAGTAGTAGTGGGGGAGAAAACACTGAAGCTTTCTTT CASSSGGENTEAFF
. TRBJ2-7 TRBV5-6 14 . TGTGCCAGCAGCTTGGGGACTTCGTATTACGAGCAGTACTTC CASSLGTSYYEQYF
. TRBJ1-4 TRBV6-1 13 . TGTGCCAGCTCCGGGACGCCTAATGAAAAACTGTTTTTT CASSGTPNEKLFF
. TRBJ2-7 TRBV25-1 14 . TGTGCCAGCAGCGAGTTCGGATGGTCCTACGAGCAGTACTTC CASSEFGWSYEQYF
. TRBJ2-1 TRBV6-4 15 . TGTGCCAGCAGTGACTCTGAGGGCTCCTACAATGAGCAGTTCTTC CASSDSEGSYNEQFF
. TRBJ1-2 TRBV13 16 . TGTGCCAGCAGCTTAGGAACAGGGCTTCAGGGCTATGGCTACACCTTC CASSLGTGLQGYGYTF
. TRBJ2-3 TRBV9 17 TRBD2 TGTGCCAGCAGCGTACGGAGCGGGGGGGCCGAAGGAGATACGCAGTATTTT CASSVRSGGAEGDTQYF
. TRBJ1-3 TRBV5-6 13 . TGTGCCAGCAGCTTGGGGTCTCCTCCCACCATATATTTT CASSLGSPPTIYF
. TRBJ1-1 TRBV19 13 TRBD1 TGTGCCAGTACCACCGACAGGGCTACTGAAGCTTTCTTT CASTTDRATEAFF
few TRBJ1-2 TRBV4-2 14 TRBD1 TGTGCCAGCAGCCAAGGGGGACAGGGCAAGGGCTACACCTTC CASSQGGQGKGYTF
. TRBJ1-1 TRBV7-3 14 . TGTGCCAGTTCCCTGGAGGGGTCTGCAACTGAAGCTTTCTTT CASSLEGSATEAFF
. TRBJ2-1 TRBV6-4 13 . TGTGCCAGCAGTCAAGAGGTTTACAATGAGCAGTTCTTC CASSQEVYNEQFF
. TRBJ2-5 TRBV7-9 11 . TGTGCCAGCAGCCAATCGGGGGAGCAGTACTTC CASSQSGEQYF
once TRBJ1-2 TRBV5-1 13 . TGCGCCAGCAGCTTAGACAGGAACTATGGCTACACCTTC CASSLDRNYGYTF